A single sample is the source of the 5 T cell receptor beta chains below, sequenced in a study of blood T cell repertoires in COVID-19. Some clones are missing from TCRdb's copy, which holds only in-frame ones; the method was immunoSEQ multiplex PCR. The data contain about 200,000 clones, more than 85% of them seen just once; the ten biggest clones take up roughly 10%. Sequencing was performed on peripheral blood. The receptors were sampled from a woman between 45 and 60 years old with COVID-19, enrolled during active disease.

This clone was detected only once. V is TRBV29-1 and J is TRBJ2-3; TRBD2 matches 9 bases. The junction had 4 bases not matched to a gene; V was cut back by 1 base and J by 2 bases. Germline CDR1 SQVTM, CDR2 ANQGSEA. CDR3 length equals 15 residues. The CDR3: CSVEASGGTTDTQYF. In DNA form, the CDR3 reads TGCAGCGTTGAAGCCAGCGGGGGGACCACAGATACGCAGTATTTT.

V usage is TRBV28 and J usage is TRBJ2-1, with D perhaps TRBD2 (6 bases). Trimming stripped 2 bases from V and 7 bases from J, with 15 bases between. The germline V gene encodes CDR1 MDHEN and CDR2 SYDVKM. The CDR3 sequence is 15 residues long. The CDR3 protein is CASSLGGIRINEQFF. The CDR3 coding sequence is TGTGCCAGCAGTTTAGGCGGGATCCGGATTAATGAGCAGTTCTTC.

The rearrangement links TRBV9 to TRBJ2-3, with TRBD2 as a possible D gene (7 bases). This CDR3 contains 18 residues. CDR1 and CDR2 from the germline V gene are SGDLS and YYNGEE. Trimming removed 0 bases from V and 1 base from J, with 18 bases in between. The CDR3: CASSVDRGGGRRTDTQYF. For the CDR3, the DNA is TGTGCCAGCAGCGTAGACCGTGGGGGGGGGCGACGCACAGATACGCAGTATTTT.

The chain carries TRBV18 and TRBJ1-4; 8 bases are a match to TRBD1. CDR1 KGHSH and CDR2 LQKENI come from the germline V gene. Trimming removed 3 bases from V and 3 bases from J; junction bases left unmatched: 3. The length of the CDR3 is 15 residues. CDR3 protein: CASSPNRGSNEKLFF. For the CDR3, the DNA is TGTGCCAGCTCACCTAACAGGGGGTCTAATGAAAAACTGTTTTTT.

In DNA form, the CDR3 reads TGTGCCAGCCGACCGGGTTACAATGAGCAGTTCTTC. Translated, it gives CASRPGYNEQFF. The chain is built from TRBV2 and TRBJ2-1; D gene ambiguous. This CDR3 comprises 12 residues. Germline V lookup: CDR1 SNHLY, CDR2 FYNNEI. Trimming left V 8 bases short and J 4 bases short, with 9 bases between.